This T cell receptor beta chain derives from a study of patients and donors after allogeneic stem cell transplantation (dated by TCRdb to about 2020). Only a few counts were recorded for this clonotype. Its cognate antigen has yet to be identified. Base qualities were left out, and no much larger clone turns up one base away. Receptor libraries were prepared by RT-PCR. The data were produced on a NextSeq 550. In-frame beta chains were kept once TCRdb had trimmed the public reads at Q25 with fastp and called clones with MiXCR. One record per CDR3 amino acid sequence lists the most common genes and DNA. The sample table contains about 960,000 distinct CDR3 sequences; only one count was recorded for about a sixth of them. Around 6% of the sample goes to the ten largest clones. V is pruned by 4 bases and J by 5 bases, leaving 7 bases of the junction without a gene match. From the germline V gene (reference sequence), CDR1 is PRHDT and CDR2 is FYEKMQ. Inclusive of the bounding cysteine and phenylalanine, the CDR3 is 15 residues long. Only the CDR3 region is kept as DNA, spanning 45 bases read in frame from base 1.

The sample comprised blood, either unsorted or a sorted T cell fraction (not recorded which). The sequence was obtained from a human donor who was either an allogeneic HSCT recipient or a stem cell or donor lymphocyte infusion donor (not recorded which). It is not recorded whose cells these are; they may come from a transplant donor. The sequence is built from TRBV13 and TRBJ2-3; TRBD2 matches 9 bases in the middle. CDR3 sequence: CASSSLAGKGDTQYF. The sequence in DNA is TGTGCCAGCAGCTCCCTAGCGGGGAAAGGAGATACGCAGTATTTT.